The present entry profiles one T cell receptor beta chain with its context. Its target is unknown. This record comes from a study of T cells in Graves' hyperthyroidism and ophthalmopathy. Study outcomes and limitations: Ophthalmopathy, which appeared later, was predicted by the model a median around 6 months before onset. Ophthalmopathy was distinguished from stable hyperthyroidism by 13 V-J signatures. Blood held most thyroid clonotypes expanded above 0.001 frequency.

Unmatched junction bases numbered 11, after V lost 6 bases and J lost 9 bases. Germline CDR1 SQVTM, CDR2 ANQGSEA. The CDR3 is made up of 13 amino acids. Criteria for exclusion of patients were uncontrolled infection, other autoimmune disease, pregnancy or lactation. What was amplified from RNA transcripts were TCR beta CDR3 regions. HTBI primers were the set used in a first-round RT-PCR of the TCR CDR3. One entry per CDR3 protein results from TCRdb running MiXCR on the multiplex PCR reads. Seen here are approximately 700,000 distinct CDR3 sequences, 45% observed once, and the top ten hold approximately 6.8%.

The sequence derives from an adult man with Graves' disease, either hyperthyroidism or ophthalmopathy (not recorded which). The rearrangement links TRBV29-1 to TRBJ2-5, with 9 bases lining up with TRBD2. The sample was peripheral blood or thyroid tissue (not recorded which). The CDR3 region is CSVNGGVAGAQYF. The CDR3 bases are TGCAGCGTCAACGGGGGGGTAGCGGGGGCCCAGTACTTC.